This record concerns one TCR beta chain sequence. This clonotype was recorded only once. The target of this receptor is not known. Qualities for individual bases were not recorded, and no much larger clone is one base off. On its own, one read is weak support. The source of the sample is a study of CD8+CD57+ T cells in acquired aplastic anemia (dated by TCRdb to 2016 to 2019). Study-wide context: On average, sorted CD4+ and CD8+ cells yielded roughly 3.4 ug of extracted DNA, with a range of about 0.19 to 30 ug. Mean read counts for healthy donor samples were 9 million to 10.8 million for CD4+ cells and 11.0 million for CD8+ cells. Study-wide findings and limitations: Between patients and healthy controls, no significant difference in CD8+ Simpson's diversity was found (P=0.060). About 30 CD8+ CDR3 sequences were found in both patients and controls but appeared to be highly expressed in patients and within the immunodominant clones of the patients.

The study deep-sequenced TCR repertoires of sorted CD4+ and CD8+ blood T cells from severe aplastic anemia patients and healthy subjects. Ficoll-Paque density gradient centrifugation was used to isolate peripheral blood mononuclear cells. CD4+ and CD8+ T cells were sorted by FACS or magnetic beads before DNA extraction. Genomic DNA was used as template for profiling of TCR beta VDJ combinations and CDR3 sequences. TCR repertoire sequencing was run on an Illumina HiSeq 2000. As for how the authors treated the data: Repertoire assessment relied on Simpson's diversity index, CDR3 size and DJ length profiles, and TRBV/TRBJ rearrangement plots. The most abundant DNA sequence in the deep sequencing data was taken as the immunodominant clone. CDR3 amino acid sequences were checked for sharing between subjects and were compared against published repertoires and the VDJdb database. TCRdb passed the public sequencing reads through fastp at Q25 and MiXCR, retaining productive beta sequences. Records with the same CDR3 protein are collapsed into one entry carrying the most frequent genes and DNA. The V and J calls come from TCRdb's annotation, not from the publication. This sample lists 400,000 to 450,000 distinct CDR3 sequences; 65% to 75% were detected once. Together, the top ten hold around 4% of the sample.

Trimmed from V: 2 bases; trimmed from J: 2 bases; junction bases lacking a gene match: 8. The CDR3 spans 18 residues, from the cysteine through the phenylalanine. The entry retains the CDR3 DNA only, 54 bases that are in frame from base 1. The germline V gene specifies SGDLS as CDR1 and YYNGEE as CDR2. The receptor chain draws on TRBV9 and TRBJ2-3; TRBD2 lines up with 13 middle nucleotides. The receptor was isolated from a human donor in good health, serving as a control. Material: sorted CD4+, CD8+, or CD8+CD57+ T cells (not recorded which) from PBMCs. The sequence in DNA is TGTGCCAGCAGCGTGTCGGGACTAGCGGGGACCTACACAGATACGCAGTATTTT. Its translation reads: CASSVSGLAGTYTDTQYF.